This T cell receptor (beta chain) appears in the sequencing data of a study of Graves' ophthalmopathy and Graves' hyperthyroidism. This CDR3 is 12 amino acids long. Germline CDR1 MNHNS, CDR2 SASEGT. V was shortened by 8 bases and J by 7 bases, with 15 bases between the two germline ends. Points on this clonotype: Its antigen is not identified.

General study findings and limits: Classification of ophthalmopathy versus stable hyperthyroidism by a 13-signature model yielded around 90% sensitivity and 70% to 83% specificity.

Using RNA transcripts, the TCR beta CDR3 regions were amplified. An initial RT-PCR round employing HTBI primers preceded a second-round multiplex PCR. TCRdb used MiXCR to reprocess the multiplex PCR reads, holding one entry per CDR3 protein. The sample has fewer than 350,000 distinct CDR3 sequences; 15% to 20% are singletons. The receptor comes from an adult man with Graves' ophthalmopathy. The rearrangement joins TRBV6-1 to TRBJ2-7; D is uncertain. The specimen sequenced was peripheral blood. In DNA form, the CDR3 reads TGTGCCAGCTCGTATTTCGGACGAGAGCAGTACTTC. It yields the protein CASSYFGREQYF.